This entry concerns a single T cell receptor (beta chain). Unmatched junction bases numbered 6, after V lost 5 bases and J lost 5 bases. Germline V CDR1 and CDR2: MNHNY, SVGAGI (reference sequence). CDR3 length: 15 amino acids. Methods used by the authors: Amplified reference gene primers provided the basis for estimating nucleated cell counts. Sequenced by immunoSEQ multiplex PCR; TCRdb stores in-frame clones only, minus some. V and J calls and clone size come straight from that table; D and trimming were deduced from the DNA. The data show about 100,000 clones, 89% seen once. These data belong to a study of blood T cell repertoires in COVID-19. About the research overall: There were acute and convalescent COVID-19 samples, and they came from the United States, Italy and Spain. Sources were T cells, B-cell-depleted T cells, or PBMCs; the material itself was cDNA or gDNA.

The receptor was derived from a man in his forties with active or convalescent COVID-19. The chain employs TRBV6-6 and TRBJ2-5, with 12 bases fitting TRBD2. Sequencing was performed on peripheral blood. The CDR3 DNA is TGTGCCAGCAGTCGCCTAGCGGGAGGGTGGGAGACCCAGTACTTC. Encoded protein: CASSRLAGGWETQYF.